A selection of T cell receptor beta chains follows, all from one sample in a study of circulating CD8 cells and anti-PD-1 response in melanoma. TCRdb ran MiXCR on the reads and lists one entry per CDR3 protein. The repertoire has roughly 1,700 distinct CDR3 sequences, around 6.8% of them found once; the top ten carry around 9.1%. The sequenced sample was CD8+ T cells from PBMCs, obtained at baseline or after one month of anti-PD-1 therapy (not recorded which). The receptors come from a human donor with melanoma. CDR3s include the opening cysteine and the closing phenylalanine or tryptophan. The order of the fields is J gene, D gene, clone size, V gene, CDR3 DNA, CDR3 protein. A D gene is named only where the DNA matches it firmly. The size entry is marked missing in some rows and otherwise reads once, few, many or a size class.

>TRBJ2-5|TRBD2|few|TRBV30
TGTGCCTGGAGCCCCGGGCTAGCGGGGGGCCGAGGGACCCAGTACTTC
CAWSPGLAGGRGTQYF
>TRBJ1-2|.|.|TRBV30
TGTGCCTGGAGTGTACGGTCGGGCTCCGATGGCTACACCTTC
CAWSVRSGSDGYTF
>TRBJ2-7|.|large|TRBV28
TGTGCCAGCAGGGGTCCACAGGTCCCCAACTCCTACGAGCAGTACTTC
CASRGPQVPNSYEQYF
>TRBJ2-2|.|.|TRBV19
TGTGCCAGTAGTGACACCGGGGAGCTGTTTTTT
CASSDTGELFF
>TRBJ2-2|.|medium-sized|TRBV29-1
TGCAGCGTTTTCCTAAACACCGGGGAGCTGTTTTTT
CSVFLNTGELFF
>TRBJ2-7|.|medium-sized|TRBV19
TGTGCCAGTAGTCTTAGTAGCGGACTCCATACCTACGAGCAGTACTTC
CASSLSSGLHTYEQYF
>TRBJ2-1|.|medium-sized|TRBV27
TGTGCCAGCAGCGATAGCACTTACTACAATGAGCAGTTCTTC
CASSDSTYYNEQFF
>TRBJ2-1|TRBD2|medium-sized|TRBV7-8
TGTGCCAGCAGCAGACTAGCGGGTGAGCAGTTCTTC
CASSRLAGEQFF
>TRBJ2-1|.|large|TRBV24-1
TGTGCCGCGGGGAGTTACAATGAGCAGTTCTTC
CAAGSYNEQFF
>TRBJ2-7|.|few|TRBV20-1
TGCAGTGCCTTCTCCCGCGGCTCCTACGAGCAGTACTTC
CSAFSRGSYEQYF
>TRBJ2-5|.|large|TRBV7-8
TGTGCCAGCAGCTGCCATGCCGGAACTAGAAAAGAGACCCAGTACTTC
CASSCHAGTRKETQYF
>TRBJ2-3|TRBD1|few|TRBV29-1
TGCAGCGGATCCGGGACAGGGGTAACAAATACGCAGTATTTT
CSGSGTGVTNTQYF
>TRBJ1-1|.|large|TRBV28
TGTGCCAGCAGTGGTGGGGGGTACACTGAAGCTTTCTTT
CASSGGGYTEAFF
>TRBJ2-1|TRBD2|medium-sized|TRBV28
TGTGCCAGCAGCCCTTTGGGGGGGGTCTACAATGAGCAGTTCTTC
CASSPLGGVYNEQFF
>TRBJ2-7|TRBD1|.|TRBV4-3
TGTGCCAGCAGCCAGGTCCCGGGACAGGCGGTCTACGAGCAGTACTTC
CASSQVPGQAVYEQYF
>TRBJ2-2|.|medium-sized|TRBV4-1
TGCGCCAGCAGCCTTAAGGCAGGAAACACCGGGGAGCTGTTTTTT
CASSLKAGNTGELFF
>TRBJ2-2|.|large|TRBV5-4
TGTGCCAGCAGCTTTAGTGATCCCGGGGAGCTGTTTTTT
CASSFSDPGELFF
>TRBJ2-3|.|medium-sized|TRBV7-3
TGTGCCAGCAGCTTAACGTTTGAGGGATCTAGCACAGATACGCAGTATTTT
CASSLTFEGSSTDTQYF
>TRBJ2-7|.|few|TRBV20-1
TGCAGTGCTATTTCCCCCGAAGGGGTCCCGTCCTACGAGCAGTACTTC
CSAISPEGVPSYEQYF
>TRBJ2-3|.|medium-sized|TRBV19
TGTGCCAGTAGTATGCTAGCTGGCACAGATACGCAGTATTTT
CASSMLAGTDTQYF
>TRBJ2-3|.|medium-sized|TRBV7-2
TGTGCCAGCAGCTTTAGCCAGGGAGCAGATACGCAGTATTTT
CASSFSQGADTQYF
>TRBJ1-1|.|medium-sized|TRBV4-3
TGCGCCAGCAGCCGAGACTTCGCAACTGAAGCTTTCTTT
CASSRDFATEAFF
>TRBJ2-3|.|medium-sized|TRBV6-5
TGTGCCAGCAGTTTACAGGGTCGTAAGGGAGATACGCAGTATTTT
CASSLQGRKGDTQYF
>TRBJ1-2|TRBD1|few|TRBV29-1
TGCAGCGTTGAGGGACAGCCGAACTATGGCTACACCTTC
CSVEGQPNYGYTF
>TRBJ2-7|TRBD2|medium-sized|TRBV28
TGTGCCAGCAGTTCGGAGCCGGGACTAGCCTTTTACGAGCAGTACTTC
CASSSEPGLAFYEQYF
>TRBJ2-5|.|large|TRBV2
TGTGCCAAATTGGCCAGCGGAGGGGAGACCCAGTACTTC
CAKLASGGETQYF
>TRBJ2-3|.|medium-sized|TRBV18
TGTGCCAGCTCACCAGTGGGGGCTTCCACCGGCACAGATACGCAGTATTTT
CASSPVGASTGTDTQYF
>TRBJ2-1|.|medium-sized|TRBV27
TGTGCCAGCAGTTCGAATCTAGAACCCTACAATGAGCAGTTCTTC
CASSSNLEPYNEQFF
>TRBJ2-1|.|medium-sized|TRBV29-1
TGCAGCGTTGACAGAGTAAATGAGCAGTTCTTC
CSVDRVNEQFF
>TRBJ2-7|.|medium-sized|TRBV18
TGTGCCAGCTCACCAAGGCTAGCGAGCTACGAGCAGTACTTC
CASSPRLASYEQYF
>TRBJ2-7|.|medium-sized|TRBV28
TGTGCCAGCAGTTTCATGAGCTACGAGCAGTACTTC
CASSFMSYEQYF
>TRBJ2-7|TRBD2|medium-sized|TRBV9
TGTGCCAGCAGCGTATTTAGCGGGGGGCTAAACTACGAGCAGTACTTC
CASSVFSGGLNYEQYF
>TRBJ2-5|.|medium-sized|TRBV13
TGTGCCAGCAGCTCAGGAGGGGGAGAGACCCAGTACTTC
CASSSGGGETQYF
>TRBJ2-7|.|medium-sized|TRBV29-1
TGCAGCGGTACAGAGCGTGGCTACGAGCAGTACTTC
CSGTERGYEQYF
>TRBJ1-1|.|medium-sized|TRBV27
TGTGCCAGCAGTTTGAGCCCGTGGCGGATTAACACTGAAGCTTTCTTT
CASSLSPWRINTEAFF
>TRBJ2-1|.|large|TRBV28
TGTGCCAGCACCTCTGGGCAGGGGGGTCTCAATGAGCAGTTCTTC
CASTSGQGGLNEQFF
>TRBJ2-3|.|medium-sized|TRBV21-1
TGTGCCAGCAGCAAAGAGGTATCGGGAACTAGCACAGATACGCAGTATTTT
CASSKEVSGTSTDTQYF
>TRBJ2-7|.|few|TRBV6-2/TRBV6-3
TGTGCCAGCAGCCCCCTGCGCTCCTACGAGCAGTACTTC
CASSPLRSYEQYF
>TRBJ2-2|.|large|TRBV19
TGTGCCGGCGGAGGGGGCCTGAACACCGGGGAGCTGTTTTTT
CAGGGGLNTGELFF
>TRBJ1-5|.|medium-sized|TRBV7-8
TGTGCCAGCAGCTTAGCGCGGGGGTCCAATCAGCCCCAGCATTTT
CASSLARGSNQPQHF
>TRBJ2-6|.|.|TRBV27
TGTGCCAGCAGTTTTGGGGGTGGGGCCAACGTCCTGACTTTC
CASSFGGGANVLTF
>TRBJ1-1|.|.|TRBV5-5
TGTGCCAGCAGCTTGGAGGAGGTTCGGGTGGGGACTGGAGCTTTCTTT
CASSLEEVRVGTGAFF
>TRBJ2-7|TRBD1|medium-sized|TRBV28
TGTGCCAGCAGTTCTCGGACAGGGTCCTACGAGCAGTACTTC
CASSSRTGSYEQYF
>TRBJ1-2|TRBD1|medium-sized|TRBV3-1
TGTGCCAGCAGCCCCCTAGGGGGCTTACACTATGGCTACACCTTC
CASSPLGGLHYGYTF
>TRBJ2-1|.|few|TRBV25-1
TGTGCCAGCAGTGACTCGCGAGGGAGTATCGGGATTGAGCAGCTCTTC
CASSDSRGSIGIEQLF
>TRBJ2-7|TRBD2|medium-sized|TRBV6-2/TRBV6-3
TGTGCCAGCAGTTACTCGTTGACCGGGACTAGCGGGAGCTACGAGCAGTACTTC
CASSYSLTGTSGSYEQYF
>TRBJ2-2|.|medium-sized|TRBV28
TGTGCCAGCGAGCAGTCCCGGGACCTCGGCGGGGAGCTGTTTTTT
CASEQSRDLGGELFF
>TRBJ1-1|.|medium-sized|TRBV30
TGTGCCTGGAGTGTAAAGGGTTGGGACACTGAAGCTTTCTTT
CAWSVKGWDTEAFF
>TRBJ2-7|.|medium-sized|TRBV11-2
TGTGCCAGCAGTTACGACCGGTTCGAGCAGTACTTC
CASSYDRFEQYF
>TRBJ1-2|TRBD1|medium-sized|TRBV5-1
TGCGCCAGCAGCCCGGGACAGGGGAACTATGGCTACACCTTC
CASSPGQGNYGYTF
>TRBJ2-7|TRBD2|few|TRBV9
TGTGCCAGCAGCGTCTCCGGGACTAGCGCCTACGAGCAGTACTTC
CASSVSGTSAYEQYF
>TRBJ2-1|TRBD2|medium-sized|TRBV5-8
TGTGCCAGCTTGGAGACTAGCGGCTACAATGAGCAGTTCTTC
CASLETSGYNEQFF
>TRBJ2-7|TRBD2|medium-sized|TRBV28
TGTGCCAGCAGTTTACTAGCGGGAGCCTACGAGCAGTACTTC
CASSLLAGAYEQYF
>TRBJ1-1|.|.|TRBV19
TGTGCCAGTAGTATAGTGGGGCCGCCGACTGAAGCTTTCTTT
CASSIVGPPTEAFF
>TRBJ2-7|TRBD1|.|TRBV28
TGTGCCAGCAGTCGACTCGGACAGGGGGCCTCCTACGAGCAGTACTTC
CASSRLGQGASYEQYF
>TRBJ1-5|TRBD1|medium-sized|TRBV19
TGTGCCAGTAGTATAAAGGGGGCCAATCAGCCCCAGCATTTT
CASSIKGANQPQHF
>TRBJ1-1|.|few|TRBV30
TGTGCCTATGGAGACAGTTTGAACACTGAAGCTTTCTTT
CAYGDSLNTEAFF
>TRBJ1-2|TRBD1|medium-sized|TRBV27
TGTGCCAGCAGTTCCCGGGACAGGGGGTCAACCTATGGCTACACCTTC
CASSSRDRGSTYGYTF
>TRBJ1-1|.|.|TRBV19
TGTACCAGTAGTGACCGGACCCTGAACTCTGAAGCTTCCTTT
CTSSDRTLNSEASF
>TRBJ2-2|.|medium-sized|TRBV19
TGTGCCAGTAGCCCGCAGAGGGCGGTTGCCGGGGAGCTGTTTTTT
CASSPQRAVAGELFF